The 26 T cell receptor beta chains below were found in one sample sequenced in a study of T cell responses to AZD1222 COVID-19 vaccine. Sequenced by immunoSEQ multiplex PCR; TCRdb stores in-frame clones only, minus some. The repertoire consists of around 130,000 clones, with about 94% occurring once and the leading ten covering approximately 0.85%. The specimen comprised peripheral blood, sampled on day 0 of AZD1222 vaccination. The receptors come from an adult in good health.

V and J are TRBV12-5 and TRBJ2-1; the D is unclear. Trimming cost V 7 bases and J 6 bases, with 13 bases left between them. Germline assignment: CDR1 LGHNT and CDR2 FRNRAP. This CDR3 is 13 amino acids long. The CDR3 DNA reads TGTGCTAGTGCGATCCTGGGAACCAATGAGCAGTTCTTC. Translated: CASAILGTNEQFF.

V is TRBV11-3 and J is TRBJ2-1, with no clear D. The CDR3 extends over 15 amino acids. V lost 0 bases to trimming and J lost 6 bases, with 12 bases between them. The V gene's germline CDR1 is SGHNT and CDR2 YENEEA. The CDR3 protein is CASSLDRMFSNEQFF. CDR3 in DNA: TGTGCCAGCAGCTTAGATCGGATGTTCTCCAATGAGCAGTTCTTC. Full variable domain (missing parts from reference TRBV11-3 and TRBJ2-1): EAGVVQSPRYKIIEKKQPVAFWCNPISGHNTLYWYLQNLGQGPELLIRYENEEAVDDSQLPKDRFSAERLKGVDSTLKIQPAELGDSAVYLCASSLDRMFSNEQFFGPGTRLTVL.

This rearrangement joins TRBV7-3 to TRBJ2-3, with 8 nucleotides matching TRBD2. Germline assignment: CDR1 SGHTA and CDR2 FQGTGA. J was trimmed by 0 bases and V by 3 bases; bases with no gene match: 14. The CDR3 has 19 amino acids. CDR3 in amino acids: CASSLIGGAGITSTDTQYF. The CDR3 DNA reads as TGTGCCAGCAGCTTGATCGGGGGGGCAGGTATCACCAGCACAGATACGCAGTATTTT.

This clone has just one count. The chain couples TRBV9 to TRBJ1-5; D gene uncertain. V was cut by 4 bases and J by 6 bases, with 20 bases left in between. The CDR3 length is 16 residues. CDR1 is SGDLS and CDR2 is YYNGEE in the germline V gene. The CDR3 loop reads CASSLNQTAYRQPQHF. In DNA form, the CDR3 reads TGTGCCAGCAGCCTAAACCAAACAGCTTACCGTCAGCCCCAGCATTTT.

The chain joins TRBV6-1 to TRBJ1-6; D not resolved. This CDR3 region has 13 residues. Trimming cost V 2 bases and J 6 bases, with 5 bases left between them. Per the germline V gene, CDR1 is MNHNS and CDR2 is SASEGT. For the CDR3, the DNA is TGTGCCAGCAGTGAAAGGTCTAATTCACCCCTCCACTTT. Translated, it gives CASSERSNSPLHF.

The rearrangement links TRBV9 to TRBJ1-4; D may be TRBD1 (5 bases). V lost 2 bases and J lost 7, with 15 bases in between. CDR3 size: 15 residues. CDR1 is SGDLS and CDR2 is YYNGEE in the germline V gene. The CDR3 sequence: CASSVRGDGGEKLFF. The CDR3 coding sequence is TGTGCCAGCAGCGTCCGTGGGGATGGGGGTGAAAAACTGTTTTTT.

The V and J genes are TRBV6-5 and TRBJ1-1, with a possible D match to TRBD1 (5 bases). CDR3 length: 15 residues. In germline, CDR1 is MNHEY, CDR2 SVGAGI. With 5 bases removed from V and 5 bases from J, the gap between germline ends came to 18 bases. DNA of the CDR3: TGTGCCAGCAGTCTACTCGGGGACGGCGGGACTGAAGCTTTCTTT. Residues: CASSLLGDGGTEAFF.

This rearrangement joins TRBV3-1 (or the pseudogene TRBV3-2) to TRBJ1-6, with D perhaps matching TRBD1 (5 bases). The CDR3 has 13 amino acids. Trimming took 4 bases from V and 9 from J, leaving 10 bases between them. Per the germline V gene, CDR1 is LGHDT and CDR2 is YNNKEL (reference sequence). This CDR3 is CASSRSRGSPLHF. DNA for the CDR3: TGTGCCAGCAGCCGTTCTAGGGGTTCACCCCTCCACTTT.

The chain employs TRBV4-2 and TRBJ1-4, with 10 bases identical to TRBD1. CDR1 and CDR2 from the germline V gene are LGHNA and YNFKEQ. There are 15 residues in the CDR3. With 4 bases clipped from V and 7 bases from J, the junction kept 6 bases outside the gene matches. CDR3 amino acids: CASSLGQGKSEKLFF. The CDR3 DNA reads TGTGCCAGCAGCCTGGGACAGGGGAAGAGTGAAAAACTGTTTTTT.

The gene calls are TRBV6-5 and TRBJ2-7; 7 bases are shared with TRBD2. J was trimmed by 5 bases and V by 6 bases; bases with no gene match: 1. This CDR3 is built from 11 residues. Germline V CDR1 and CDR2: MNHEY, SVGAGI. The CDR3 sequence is CASRRGDEQYF. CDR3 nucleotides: TGTGCCAGCAGACGGGGGGACGAGCAGTACTTC.

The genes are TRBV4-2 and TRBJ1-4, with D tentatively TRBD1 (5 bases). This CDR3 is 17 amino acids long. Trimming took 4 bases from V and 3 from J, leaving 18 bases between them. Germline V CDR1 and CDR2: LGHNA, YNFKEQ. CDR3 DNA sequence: TGTGCCAGCAGCCCAACTTGGACCGGGACGTCTAATGAAAAACTGTTTTTT. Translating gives CASSPTWTGTSNEKLFF.

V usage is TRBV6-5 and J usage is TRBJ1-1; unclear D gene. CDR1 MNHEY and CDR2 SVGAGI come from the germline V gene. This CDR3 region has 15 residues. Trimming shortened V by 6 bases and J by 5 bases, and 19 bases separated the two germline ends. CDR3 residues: CASSRIRAFTTEAFF. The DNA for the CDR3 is TGTGCCAGCAGCCGTATAAGGGCCTTTACGACTGAAGCTTTCTTT.

The DNA of the CDR3 is TGCGCCAGCAGCTTGCGACAGGGGTTGAATTCACCCCTCCACTTT. It translates to CASSLRQGLNSPLHF. V gene TRBV5-1 combines with J gene TRBJ1-6, with 8 bases that match TRBD1. This CDR3 contains 15 residues. V shed 1 base, J shed 7 bases, and the junction held 4 bases outside the gene matches. Germline V CDR1 and CDR2: SGHRS, YFSETQ.

This CDR3 is CASGGTRVGGEAFF. The CDR3 DNA is TGCGCCAGCGGAGGGACTCGGGTGGGTGGCGAAGCTTTCTTT. This rearrangement joins TRBV5-1 to TRBJ1-1; D is perhaps TRBD1 (5 bases). The CDR3 is made up of 14 amino acids. V was clipped by 7 bases and J by 8 bases, with 21 bases between them. Germline CDR1 and CDR2: SGHRS and YFSETQ.

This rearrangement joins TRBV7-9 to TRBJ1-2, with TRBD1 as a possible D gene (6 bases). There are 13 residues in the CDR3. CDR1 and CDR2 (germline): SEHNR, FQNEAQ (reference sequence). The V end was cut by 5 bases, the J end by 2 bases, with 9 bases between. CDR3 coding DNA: TGTGCCAGCAGCCAGGGGACGAACTATGGCTACACCTTC. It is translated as CASSQGTNYGYTF.

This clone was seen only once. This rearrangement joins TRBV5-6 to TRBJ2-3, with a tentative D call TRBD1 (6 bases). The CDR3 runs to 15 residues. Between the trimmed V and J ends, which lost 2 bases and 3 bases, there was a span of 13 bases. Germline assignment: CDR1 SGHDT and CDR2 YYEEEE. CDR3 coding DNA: TGTGCCAGCAGCTTCGGCAGGGGTTGGACAGATACGCAGTATTTT. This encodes CASSFGRGWTDTQYF.

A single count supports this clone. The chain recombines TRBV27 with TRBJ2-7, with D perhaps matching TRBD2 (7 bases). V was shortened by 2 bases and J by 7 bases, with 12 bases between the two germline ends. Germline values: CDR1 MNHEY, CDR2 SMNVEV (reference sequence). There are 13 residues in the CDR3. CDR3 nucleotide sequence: TGTGCCAGCAGTTTAAGGGGGGGGTGGGAGCAGTACTTC. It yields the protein CASSLRGGWEQYF.

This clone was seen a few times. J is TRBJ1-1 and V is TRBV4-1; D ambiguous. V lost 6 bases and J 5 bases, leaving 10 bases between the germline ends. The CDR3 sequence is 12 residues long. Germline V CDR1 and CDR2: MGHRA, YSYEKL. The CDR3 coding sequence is TGCGCCAGCAGAGGGAGTGGAACTGAAGCTTTCTTT. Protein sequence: CASRGSGTEAFF.

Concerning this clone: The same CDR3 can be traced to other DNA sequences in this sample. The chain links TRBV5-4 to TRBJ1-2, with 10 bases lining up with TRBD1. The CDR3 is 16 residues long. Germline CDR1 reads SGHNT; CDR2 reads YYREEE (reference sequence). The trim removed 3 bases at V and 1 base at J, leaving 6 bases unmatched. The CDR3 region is CASSSHRTGGNYGYTF. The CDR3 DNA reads TGTGCCAGCAGCTCCCACAGGACAGGGGGTAACTATGGCTACACCTTC. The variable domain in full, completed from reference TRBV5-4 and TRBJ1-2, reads ETGVTQSPTHLIKTRGQQVTLRCSSQSGHNTVSWYQQALGQGPQFIFQYYREEENGRGNFPPRFSGLQFPNYSSELNVNALELDDSALYLCASSSHRTGGNYGYTFGSGTRLTVV.

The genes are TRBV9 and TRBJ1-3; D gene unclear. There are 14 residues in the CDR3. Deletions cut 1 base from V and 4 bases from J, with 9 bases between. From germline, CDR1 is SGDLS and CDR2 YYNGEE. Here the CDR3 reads CASSVYPSGNTIYF. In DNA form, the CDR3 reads TGTGCCAGCAGCGTATACCCATCCGGAAACACCATATATTTT.

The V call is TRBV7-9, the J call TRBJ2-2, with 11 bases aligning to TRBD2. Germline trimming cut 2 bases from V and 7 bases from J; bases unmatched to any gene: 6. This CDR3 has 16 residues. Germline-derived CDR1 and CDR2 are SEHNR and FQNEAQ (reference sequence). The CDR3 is CASSLLAGGLGGELFF. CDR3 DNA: TGTGCCAGCAGCTTATTAGCGGGGGGGCTTGGCGGGGAGCTGTTTTTT.

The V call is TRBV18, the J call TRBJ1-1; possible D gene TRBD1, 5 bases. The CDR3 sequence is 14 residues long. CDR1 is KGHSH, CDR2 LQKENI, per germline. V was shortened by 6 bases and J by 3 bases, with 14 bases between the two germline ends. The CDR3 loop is CASSRGAGDTEAFF. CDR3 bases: TGTGCCAGCTCGAGAGGGGCCGGTGACACTGAAGCTTTCTTT.

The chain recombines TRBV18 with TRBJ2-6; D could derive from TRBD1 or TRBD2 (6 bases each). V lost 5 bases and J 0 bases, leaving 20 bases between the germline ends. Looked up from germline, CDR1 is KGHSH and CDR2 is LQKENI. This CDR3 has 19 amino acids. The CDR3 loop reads CASSSSRGDPYSGANVLTF. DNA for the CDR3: TGTGCCAGCTCATCAAGTAGGGGGGATCCCTACTCTGGGGCCAACGTCCTGACTTTC.

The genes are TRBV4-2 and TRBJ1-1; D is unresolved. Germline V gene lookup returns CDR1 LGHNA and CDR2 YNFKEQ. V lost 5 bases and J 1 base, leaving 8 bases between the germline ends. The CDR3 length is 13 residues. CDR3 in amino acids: CASSSRGNTEAFF. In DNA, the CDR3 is TGTGCCAGCAGCTCCCGGGGGAACACTGAAGCTTTCTTT.

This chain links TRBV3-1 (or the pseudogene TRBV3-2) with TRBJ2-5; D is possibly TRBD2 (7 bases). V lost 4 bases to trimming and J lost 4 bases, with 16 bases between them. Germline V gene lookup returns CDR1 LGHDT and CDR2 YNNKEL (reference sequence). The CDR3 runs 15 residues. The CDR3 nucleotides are TGTGCCAGCAGCCCGATGGGGGGGGCACGAGAGACCCAGTACTTC. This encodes CASSPMGGARETQYF.

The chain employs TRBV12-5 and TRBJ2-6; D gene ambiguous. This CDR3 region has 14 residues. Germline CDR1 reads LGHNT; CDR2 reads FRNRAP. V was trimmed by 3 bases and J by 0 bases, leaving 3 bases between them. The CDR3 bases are TGTGCTAGTGGTTTATTCTCTGGGGCCAACGTCCTGACTTTC. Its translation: CASGLFSGANVLTF.